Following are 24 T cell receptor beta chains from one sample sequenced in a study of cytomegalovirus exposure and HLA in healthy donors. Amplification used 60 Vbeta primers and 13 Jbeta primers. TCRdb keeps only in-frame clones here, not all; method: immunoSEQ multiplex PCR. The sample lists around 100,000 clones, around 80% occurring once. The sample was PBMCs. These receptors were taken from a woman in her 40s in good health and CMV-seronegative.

The CDR3 sequence is CASSLAGVRGYEQYF. CDR3 bases: TGTGCCAGCAGCTTGGCTGGAGTAAGGGGTTACGAGCAGTACTTC. The rearrangement links TRBV5-4 to TRBJ2-7; D is possibly TRBD1 (5 bases). This CDR3 comprises 15 residues. V lost 0 bases to trimming and J lost 4 bases, with 14 bases between them. Germline V gene sequence: CDR1 SGHNT, CDR2 YYREEE (reference sequence). Drawing the rest from reference TRBV5-4 and TRBJ2-7, the complete variable domain is ETGVTQSPTHLIKTRGQQVTLRCSSQSGHNTVSWYQQALGQGPQFIFQYYREEENGRGNFPPRFSGLQFPNYSSELNVNALELDDSALYLCASSLAGVRGYEQYFGPGTRLTVT.

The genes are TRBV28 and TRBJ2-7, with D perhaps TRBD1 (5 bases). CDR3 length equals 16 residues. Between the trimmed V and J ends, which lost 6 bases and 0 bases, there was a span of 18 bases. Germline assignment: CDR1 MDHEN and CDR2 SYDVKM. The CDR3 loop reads CASSGVTEMSSYEQYF. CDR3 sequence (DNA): TGTGCCAGCAGCGGAGTGACAGAGATGAGCTCCTACGAGCAGTACTTC.

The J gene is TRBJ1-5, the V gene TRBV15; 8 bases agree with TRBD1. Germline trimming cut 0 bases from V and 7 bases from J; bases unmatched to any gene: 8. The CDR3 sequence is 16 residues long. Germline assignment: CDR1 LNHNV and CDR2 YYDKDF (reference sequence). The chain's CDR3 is CATSRERTGSYQPQHF. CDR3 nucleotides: TGTGCCACCAGCAGAGAGAGGACAGGGTCTTACCAGCCCCAGCATTTT.

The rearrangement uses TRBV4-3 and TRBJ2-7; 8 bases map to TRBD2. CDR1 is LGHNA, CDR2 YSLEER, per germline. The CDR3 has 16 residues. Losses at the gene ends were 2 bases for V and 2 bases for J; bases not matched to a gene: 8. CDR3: CASSQRWGTRTYEQYF. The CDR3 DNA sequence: TGCGCCAGCAGCCAAAGATGGGGGACTAGGACCTACGAGCAGTACTTC.

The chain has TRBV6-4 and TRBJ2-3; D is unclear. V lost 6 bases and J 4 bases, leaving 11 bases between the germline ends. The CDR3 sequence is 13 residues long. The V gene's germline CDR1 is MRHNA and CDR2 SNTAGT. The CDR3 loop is CASSPERSDTQYF. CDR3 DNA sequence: TGTGCCAGCAGCCCGGAGAGGTCAGATACGCAGTATTTT.

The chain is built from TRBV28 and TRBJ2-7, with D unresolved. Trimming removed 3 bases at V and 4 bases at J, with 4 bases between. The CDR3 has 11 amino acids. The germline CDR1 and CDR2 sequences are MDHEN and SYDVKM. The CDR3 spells CASSFQYEQYF. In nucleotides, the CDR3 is TGTGCCAGCAGTTTCCAGTACGAGCAGTACTTC.

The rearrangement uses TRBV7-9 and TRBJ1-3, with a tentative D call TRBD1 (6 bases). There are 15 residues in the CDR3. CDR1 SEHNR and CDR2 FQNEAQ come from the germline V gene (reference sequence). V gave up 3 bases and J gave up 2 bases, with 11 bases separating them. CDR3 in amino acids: CASSLRGPTGNTIYF. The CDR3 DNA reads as TGTGCCAGCAGCTTGCGGGGGCCTACTGGAAACACCATATATTTT. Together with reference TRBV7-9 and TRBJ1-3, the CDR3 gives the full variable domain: DTGVSQNPRHKITKRGQNVTFRCDPISEHNRLYWYRQTLGQGPEFLTYFQNEAQLEKSRLLSDRFSAERPKGSFSTLEIQRTEQGDSAMYLCASSLRGPTGNTIYFGEGSWLTVV.

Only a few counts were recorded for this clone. CDR3 nucleotides: TGCGCCAGCAGCCAAGATTGGCTGACAGGGGGAGAGCAGTACTTC. This translates into CASSQDWLTGGEQYF. The V and J genes are TRBV4-3 and TRBJ2-7; 9 bases match TRBD1. CDR3 length: 15 residues. The junction had 7 bases not matched to a gene; V was cut back by 0 bases and J by 7 bases. Germline-derived CDR1 and CDR2 are LGHNA and YSLEER.

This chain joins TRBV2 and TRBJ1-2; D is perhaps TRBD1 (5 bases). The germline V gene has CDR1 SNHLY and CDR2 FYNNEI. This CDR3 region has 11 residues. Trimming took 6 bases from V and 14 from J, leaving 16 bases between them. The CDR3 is CASRVTGVKTF. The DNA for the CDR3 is TGTGCCAGCAGGGTGACGGGGGTTAAGACCTTC.

The CDR3: CASTRLGVSNYGYTF. DNA of the CDR3: TGTGCCAGCACCCGTTTAGGGGTCTCTAACTATGGCTACACCTTC. This rearrangement joins TRBV28 to TRBJ1-2; D perhaps matches TRBD1 (5 bases). CDR1 and CDR2 from the germline V gene are MDHEN and SYDVKM. The CDR3 has 15 amino acids. V dropped 7 bases and J dropped 0 bases, with 15 bases sitting between them.

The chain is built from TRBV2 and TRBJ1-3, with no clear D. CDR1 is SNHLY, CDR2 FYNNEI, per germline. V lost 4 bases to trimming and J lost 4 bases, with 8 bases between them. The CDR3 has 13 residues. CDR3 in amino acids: CASSAGEGNTIYF. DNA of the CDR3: TGTGCCAGCAGTGCCGGGGAAGGAAACACCATATATTTT. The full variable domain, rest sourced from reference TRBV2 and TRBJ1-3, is EPEVTQTPSHQVTQMGQEVILRCVPISNHLYFYWYRQILGQKVEFLVSFYNNEISEKSEIFDDQFSVERPDGSNFTLKIRSTKLEDSAMYFCASSAGEGNTIYFGEGSWLTVV.

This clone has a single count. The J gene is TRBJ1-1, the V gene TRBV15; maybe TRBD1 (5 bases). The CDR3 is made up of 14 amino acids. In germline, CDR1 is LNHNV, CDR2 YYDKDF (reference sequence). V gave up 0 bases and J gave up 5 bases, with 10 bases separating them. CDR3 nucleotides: TGTGCCACCAGCAGAGATCTGGGGGGGACTGAAGCTTTCTTT. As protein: CATSRDLGGTEAFF.

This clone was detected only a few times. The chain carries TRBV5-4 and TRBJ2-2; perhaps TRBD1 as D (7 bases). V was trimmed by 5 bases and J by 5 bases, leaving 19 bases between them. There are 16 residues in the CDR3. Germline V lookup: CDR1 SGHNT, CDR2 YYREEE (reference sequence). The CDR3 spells CASRNPRQGGTGELFF. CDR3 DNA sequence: TGTGCCAGCAGAAACCCCCGGCAGGGGGGTACCGGGGAGCTGTTTTTT. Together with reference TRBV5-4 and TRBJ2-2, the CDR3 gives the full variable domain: ETGVTQSPTHLIKTRGQQVTLRCSSQSGHNTVSWYQQALGQGPQFIFQYYREEENGRGNFPPRFSGLQFPNYSSELNVNALELDDSALYLCASRNPRQGGTGELFFGEGSRLTVL.

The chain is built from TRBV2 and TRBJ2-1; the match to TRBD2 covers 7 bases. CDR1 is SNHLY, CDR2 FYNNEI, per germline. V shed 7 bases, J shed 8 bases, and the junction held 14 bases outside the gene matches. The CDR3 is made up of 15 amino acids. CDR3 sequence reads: CASTLWGGRAYEQFF. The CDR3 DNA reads TGTGCCAGCACCCTGTGGGGGGGGAGGGCCTATGAGCAGTTCTTC.

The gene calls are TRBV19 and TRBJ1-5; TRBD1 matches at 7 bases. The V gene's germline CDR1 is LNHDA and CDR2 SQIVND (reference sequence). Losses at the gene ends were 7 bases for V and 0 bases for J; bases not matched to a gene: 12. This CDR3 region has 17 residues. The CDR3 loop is CASTPGTADYSNQPQHF. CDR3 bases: TGTGCCAGTACCCCCGGGACAGCCGACTATAGCAATCAGCCCCAGCATTTT. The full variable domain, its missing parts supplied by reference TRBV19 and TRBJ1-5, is DGGITQSPKYLFRKEGQNVTLSCEQNLNHDAMYWYRQDPGQGLRLIYYSQIVNDFQKGDIAEGYSVSREKKESFPLTVTSAQKNPTAFYLCASTPGTADYSNQPQHFGDGTRLSIL.

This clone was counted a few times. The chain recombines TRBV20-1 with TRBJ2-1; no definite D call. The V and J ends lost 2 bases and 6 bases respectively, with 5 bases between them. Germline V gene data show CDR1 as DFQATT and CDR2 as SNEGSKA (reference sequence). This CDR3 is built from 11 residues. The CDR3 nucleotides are TGCAGTGCTAGACAGGTCAATGAGCAGTTCTTC. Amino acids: CSARQVNEQFF.

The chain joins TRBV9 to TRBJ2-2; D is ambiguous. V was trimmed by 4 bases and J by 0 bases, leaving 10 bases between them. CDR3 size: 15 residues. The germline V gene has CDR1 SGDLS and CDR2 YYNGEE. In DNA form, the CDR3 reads TGTGCCAGCAGCCCCTCGTGGCCGAACACCGGGGAGCTGTTTTTT. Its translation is CASSPSWPNTGELFF. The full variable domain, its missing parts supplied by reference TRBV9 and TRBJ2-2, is DSGVTQTPKHLITATGQRVTLRCSPRSGDLSVYWYQQSLDQGLQFLIQYYNGEERAKGNILERFSAQQFPDLHSELNLSSLELGDSALYFCASSPSWPNTGELFFGEGSRLTVL.

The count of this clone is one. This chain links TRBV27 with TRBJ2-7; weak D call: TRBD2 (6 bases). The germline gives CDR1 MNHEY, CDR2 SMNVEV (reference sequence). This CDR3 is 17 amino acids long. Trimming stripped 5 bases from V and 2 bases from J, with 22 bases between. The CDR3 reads CASSIRGFGGKTYEQYF. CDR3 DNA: TGTGCCAGCAGTATAAGGGGTTTTGGGGGGAAAACCTACGAGCAGTACTTC.

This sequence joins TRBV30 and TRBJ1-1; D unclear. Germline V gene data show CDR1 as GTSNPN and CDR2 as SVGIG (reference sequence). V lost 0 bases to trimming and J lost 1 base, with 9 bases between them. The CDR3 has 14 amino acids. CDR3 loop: CAWSVRLGNTEAFF. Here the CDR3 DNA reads TGTGCCTGGAGTGTAAGACTCGGGAACACTGAAGCTTTCTTT.

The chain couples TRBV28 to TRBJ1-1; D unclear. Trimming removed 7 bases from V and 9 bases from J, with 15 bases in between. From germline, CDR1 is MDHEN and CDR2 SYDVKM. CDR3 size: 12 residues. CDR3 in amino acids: CASTIWEDQAFF. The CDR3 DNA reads TGTGCCAGCACCATTTGGGAGGATCAAGCTTTCTTT.

In DNA form, the CDR3 reads TGCAGCGTTAGACAGGTTGGCGGGGAGCTGTTTTTT. It codes for CSVRQVGGELFF. The chain combines TRBV29-1 with TRBJ2-2; TRBD1 might be the D (6 bases). Deletions cut 5 bases from V and 7 bases from J, with 11 bases between. Germline CDR1 reads SQVTM; CDR2 reads ANQGSEA. The CDR3 runs 12 residues.

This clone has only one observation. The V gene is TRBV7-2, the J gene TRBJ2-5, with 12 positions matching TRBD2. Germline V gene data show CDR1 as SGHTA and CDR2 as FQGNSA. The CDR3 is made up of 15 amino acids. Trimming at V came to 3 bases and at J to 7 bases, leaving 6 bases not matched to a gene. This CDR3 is CASSFALAGGRTQYF. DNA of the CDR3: TGTGCCAGCAGCTTCGCCCTAGCGGGAGGGCGGACCCAGTACTTC.

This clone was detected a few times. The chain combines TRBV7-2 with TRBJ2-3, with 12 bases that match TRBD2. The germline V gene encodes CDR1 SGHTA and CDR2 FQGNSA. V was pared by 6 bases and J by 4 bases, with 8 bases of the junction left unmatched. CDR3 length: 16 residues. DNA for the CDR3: TGTGCCAGCAGATGGGCTAGCGGGGGGGCCGCAGATACGCAGTATTTT. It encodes CASRWASGGAADTQYF.

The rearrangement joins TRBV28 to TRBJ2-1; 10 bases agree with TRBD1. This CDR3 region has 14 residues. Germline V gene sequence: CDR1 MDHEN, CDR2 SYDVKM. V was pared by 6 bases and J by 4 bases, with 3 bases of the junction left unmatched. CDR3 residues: CASRGDRGYNEQFF. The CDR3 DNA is TGTGCCAGCAGGGGGGACAGGGGATACAATGAGCAGTTCTTC.